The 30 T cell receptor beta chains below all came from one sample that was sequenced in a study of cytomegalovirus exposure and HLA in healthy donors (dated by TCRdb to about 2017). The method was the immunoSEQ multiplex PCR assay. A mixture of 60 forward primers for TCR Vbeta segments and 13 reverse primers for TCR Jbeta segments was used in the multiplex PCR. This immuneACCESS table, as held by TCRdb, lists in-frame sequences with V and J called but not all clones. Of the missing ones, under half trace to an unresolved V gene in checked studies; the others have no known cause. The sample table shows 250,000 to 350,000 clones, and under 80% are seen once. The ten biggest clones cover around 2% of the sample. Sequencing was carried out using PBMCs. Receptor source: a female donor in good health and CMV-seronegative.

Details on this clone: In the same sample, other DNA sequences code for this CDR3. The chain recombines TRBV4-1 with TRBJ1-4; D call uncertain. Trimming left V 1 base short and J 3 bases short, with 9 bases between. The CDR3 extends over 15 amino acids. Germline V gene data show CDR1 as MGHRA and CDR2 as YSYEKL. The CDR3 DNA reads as TGCGCCAGCAGCCAAGTTGGGCAGCCTAATGAAAAACTGTTTTTT. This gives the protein CASSQVGQPNEKLFF.

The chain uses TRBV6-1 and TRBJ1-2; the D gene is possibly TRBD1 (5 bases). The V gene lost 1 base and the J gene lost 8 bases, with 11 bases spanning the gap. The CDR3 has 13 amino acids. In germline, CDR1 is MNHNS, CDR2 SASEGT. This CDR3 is CASSEEGARGYTF. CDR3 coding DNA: TGTGCCAGCAGTGAAGAAGGGGCGCGGGGCTACACCTTC.

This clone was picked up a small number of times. The chain's CDR3 is CASSDSRGWNGYTF. The CDR3 DNA follows: TGTGCCAGCAGTGATTCCCGCGGCTGGAATGGCTACACCTTC. This sequence joins TRBV2 and TRBJ1-2, with D uncertain. The CDR3 extends over 14 amino acids. Germline CDR1 is SNHLY and CDR2 is FYNNEI. Trimming took 3 bases from V and 6 from J, leaving 14 bases between them.

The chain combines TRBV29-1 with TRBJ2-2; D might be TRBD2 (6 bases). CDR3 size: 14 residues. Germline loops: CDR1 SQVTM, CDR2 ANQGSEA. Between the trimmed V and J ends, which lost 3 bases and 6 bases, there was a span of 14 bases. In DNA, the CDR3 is TGCAGCGTTGATGAGGGAGGCAAGTCCGGGGAGCTGTTTTTT. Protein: CSVDEGGKSGELFF.

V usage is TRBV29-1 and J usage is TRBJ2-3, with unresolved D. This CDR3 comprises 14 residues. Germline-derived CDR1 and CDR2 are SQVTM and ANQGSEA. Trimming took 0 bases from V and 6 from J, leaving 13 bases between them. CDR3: CSVEDPGRLDTQYF. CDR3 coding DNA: TGCAGCGTTGAAGATCCCGGCAGGTTGGATACGCAGTATTTT.

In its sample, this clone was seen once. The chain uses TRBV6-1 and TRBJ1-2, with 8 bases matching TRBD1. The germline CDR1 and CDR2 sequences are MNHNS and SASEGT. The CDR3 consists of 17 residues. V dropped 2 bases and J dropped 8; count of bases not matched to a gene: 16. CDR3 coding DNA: TGTGCCAGCAGTGAATGGTCGGCAGGGGGCGGCTTAGGCGGCTACACCTTC. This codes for CASSEWSAGGGLGGYTF.

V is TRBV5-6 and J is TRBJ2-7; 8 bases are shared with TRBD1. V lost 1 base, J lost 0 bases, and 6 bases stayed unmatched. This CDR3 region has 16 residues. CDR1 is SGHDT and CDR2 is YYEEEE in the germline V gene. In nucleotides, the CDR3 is TGTGCCAGCAGCTTGCCAGGACAGGGAACCTCCTACGAGCAGTACTTC. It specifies CASSLPGQGTSYEQYF.

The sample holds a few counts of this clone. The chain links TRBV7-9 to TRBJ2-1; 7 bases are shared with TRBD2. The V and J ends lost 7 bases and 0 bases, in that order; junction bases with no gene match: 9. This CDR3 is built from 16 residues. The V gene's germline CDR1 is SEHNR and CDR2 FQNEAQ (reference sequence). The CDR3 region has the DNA TGTGCCAGCACCCCTTTGCGGGAGAGCTCCTACAATGAGCAGTTCTTC. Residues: CASTPLRESSYNEQFF. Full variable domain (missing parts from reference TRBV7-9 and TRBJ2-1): DTGVSQNPRHKITKRGQNVTFRCDPISEHNRLYWYRQTLGQGPEFLTYFQNEAQLEKSRLLSDRFSAERPKGSFSTLEIQRTEQGDSAMYLCASTPLRESSYNEQFFGPGTRLTVL.

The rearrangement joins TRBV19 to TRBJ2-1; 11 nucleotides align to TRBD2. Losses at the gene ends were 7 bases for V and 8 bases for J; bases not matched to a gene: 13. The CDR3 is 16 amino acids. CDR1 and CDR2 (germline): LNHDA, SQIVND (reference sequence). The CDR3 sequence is CASIGRRTSGFHEQFF. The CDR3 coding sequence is TGTGCCAGTATAGGTCGAAGGACTAGCGGGTTCCATGAGCAGTTCTTC.

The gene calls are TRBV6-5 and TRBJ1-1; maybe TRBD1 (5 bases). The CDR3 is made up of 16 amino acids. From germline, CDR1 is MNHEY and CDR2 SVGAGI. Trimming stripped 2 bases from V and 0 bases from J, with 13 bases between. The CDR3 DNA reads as TGTGCCAGCAGTTACAGGGCCCGGGGGATGAACACTGAAGCTTTCTTT. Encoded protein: CASSYRARGMNTEAFF.

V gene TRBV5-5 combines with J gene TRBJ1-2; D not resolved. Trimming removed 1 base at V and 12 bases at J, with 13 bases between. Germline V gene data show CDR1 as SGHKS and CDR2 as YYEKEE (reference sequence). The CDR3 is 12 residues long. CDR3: CASSLSGKSNTF. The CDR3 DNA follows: TGTGCCAGCAGCTTGTCAGGCAAGAGCAACACCTTC.

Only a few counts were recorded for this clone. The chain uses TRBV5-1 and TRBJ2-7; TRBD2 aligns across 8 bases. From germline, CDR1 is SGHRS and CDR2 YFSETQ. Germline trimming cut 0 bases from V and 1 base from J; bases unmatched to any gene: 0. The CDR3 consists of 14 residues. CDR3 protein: CASSLASGSYEQYF. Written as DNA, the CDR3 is TGCGCCAGCAGCTTGGCTAGCGGGTCCTACGAGCAGTACTTC.

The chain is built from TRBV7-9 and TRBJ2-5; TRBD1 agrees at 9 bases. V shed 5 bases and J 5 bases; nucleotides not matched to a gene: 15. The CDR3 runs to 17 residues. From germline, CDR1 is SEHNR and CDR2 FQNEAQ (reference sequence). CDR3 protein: CASSPGDRAILGETQYF. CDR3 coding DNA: TGTGCCAGCAGCCCTGGGGACAGGGCTATTCTCGGGGAGACCCAGTACTTC.

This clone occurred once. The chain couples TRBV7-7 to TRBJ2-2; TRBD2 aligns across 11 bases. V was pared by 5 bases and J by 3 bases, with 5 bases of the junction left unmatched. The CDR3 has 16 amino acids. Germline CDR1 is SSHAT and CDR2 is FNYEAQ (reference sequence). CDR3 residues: CASSARLAGYTGELFF. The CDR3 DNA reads TGTGCCAGCAGCGCCAGACTAGCGGGATACACCGGGGAGCTGTTTTTT.

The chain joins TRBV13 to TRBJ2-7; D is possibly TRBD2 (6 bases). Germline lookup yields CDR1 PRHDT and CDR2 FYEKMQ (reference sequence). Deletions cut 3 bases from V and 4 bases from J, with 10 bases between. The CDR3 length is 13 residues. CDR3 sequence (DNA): TGTGCCAGCAGCTTTCGGGGACTGTACGAGCAGTACTTC. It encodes CASSFRGLYEQYF.

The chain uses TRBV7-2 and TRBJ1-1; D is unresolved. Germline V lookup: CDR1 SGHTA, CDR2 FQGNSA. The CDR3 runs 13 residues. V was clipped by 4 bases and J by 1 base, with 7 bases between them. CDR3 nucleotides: TGTGCCAGCAGCTCGACGGGGAACACTGAAGCTTTCTTT. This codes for CASSSTGNTEAFF.

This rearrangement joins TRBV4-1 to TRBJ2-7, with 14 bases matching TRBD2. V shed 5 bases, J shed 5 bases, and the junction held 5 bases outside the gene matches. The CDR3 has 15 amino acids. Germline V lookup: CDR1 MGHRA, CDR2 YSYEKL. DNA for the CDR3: TGCGCCAGCAGCTGGAGGACTAGCGGGAGGAACGAGCAGTACTTC. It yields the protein CASSWRTSGRNEQYF.

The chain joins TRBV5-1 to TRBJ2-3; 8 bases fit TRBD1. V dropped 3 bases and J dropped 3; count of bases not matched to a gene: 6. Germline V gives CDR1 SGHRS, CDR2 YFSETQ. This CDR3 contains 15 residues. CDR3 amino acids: CASSSGQGRTDTQYF. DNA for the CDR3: TGCGCCAGCAGCTCCGGACAGGGAAGGACAGATACGCAGTATTTT.

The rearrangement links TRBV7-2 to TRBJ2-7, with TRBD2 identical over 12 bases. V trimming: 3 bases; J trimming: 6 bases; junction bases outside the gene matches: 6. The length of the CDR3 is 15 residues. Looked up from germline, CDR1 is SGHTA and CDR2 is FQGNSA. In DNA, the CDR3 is TGTGCCAGCAGCTTCACAGGACTAGCGGGACTCGAGCAGTACTTC. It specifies CASSFTGLAGLEQYF.

The CDR3 bases are TGTGCCAGCAGTTTCCGTCAGGGGTATAGCAATCAGCCCCAGCATTTT. Its translation is CASSFRQGYSNQPQHF. The chain has TRBV28 and TRBJ1-5; the D gene is possibly TRBD1 (6 bases). The germline V and J ends were trimmed by 3 bases and 0 bases, with 12 bases remaining between them. The V gene's germline CDR1 is MDHEN and CDR2 SYDVKM. This CDR3 is 16 amino acids long.

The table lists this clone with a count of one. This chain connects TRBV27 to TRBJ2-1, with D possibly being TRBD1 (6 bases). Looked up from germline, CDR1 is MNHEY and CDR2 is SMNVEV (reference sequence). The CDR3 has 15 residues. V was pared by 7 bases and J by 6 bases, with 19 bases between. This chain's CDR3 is CASNGVGTGINEQFF. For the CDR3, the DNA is TGTGCCAGCAACGGAGTTGGAACAGGGATCAATGAGCAGTTCTTC.

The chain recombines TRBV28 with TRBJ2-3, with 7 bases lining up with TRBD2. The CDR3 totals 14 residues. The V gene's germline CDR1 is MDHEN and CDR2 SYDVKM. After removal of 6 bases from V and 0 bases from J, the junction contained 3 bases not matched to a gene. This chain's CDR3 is CASRSGISTDTQYF. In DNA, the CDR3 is TGTGCCAGCAGGAGCGGGATCAGCACAGATACGCAGTATTTT.

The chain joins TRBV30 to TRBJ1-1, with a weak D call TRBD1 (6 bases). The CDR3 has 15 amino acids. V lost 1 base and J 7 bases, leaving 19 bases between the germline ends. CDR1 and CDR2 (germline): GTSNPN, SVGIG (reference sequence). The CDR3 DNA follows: TGTGCCTGGAGTGATCCTTCCTTGGGGGCCAATGAAGCTTTCTTT. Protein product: CAWSDPSLGANEAFF.

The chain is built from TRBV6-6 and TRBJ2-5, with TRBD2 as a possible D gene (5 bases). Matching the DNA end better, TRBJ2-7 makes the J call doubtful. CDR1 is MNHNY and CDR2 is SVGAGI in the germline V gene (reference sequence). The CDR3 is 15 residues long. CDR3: CASSYAPGFTYEQYF. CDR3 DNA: TGTGCCAGCAGTTACGCGCCGGGATTCACCTACGAGCAGTACTTC.

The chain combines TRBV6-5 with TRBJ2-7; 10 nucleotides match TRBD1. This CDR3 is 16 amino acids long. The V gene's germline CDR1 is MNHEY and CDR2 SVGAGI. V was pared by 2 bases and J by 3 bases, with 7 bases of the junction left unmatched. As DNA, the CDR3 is TGTGCCAGCAGTTACCAGGTCCGGGACAGGGGCTACGAGCAGTACTTC. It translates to CASSYQVRDRGYEQYF.

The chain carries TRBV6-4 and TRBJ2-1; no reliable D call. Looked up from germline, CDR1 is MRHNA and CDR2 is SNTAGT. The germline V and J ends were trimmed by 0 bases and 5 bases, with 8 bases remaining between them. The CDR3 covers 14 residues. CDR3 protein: CASSDSNEHNEQFF. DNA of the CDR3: TGTGCCAGCAGTGACTCGAATGAGCACAATGAGCAGTTCTTC.

The CDR3 reads CASSQDWDRPYEQYF. CDR3 sequence (DNA): TGTGCCAGCAGCCAAGACTGGGACAGACCCTACGAGCAGTACTTC. The chain employs TRBV14 and TRBJ2-7, with TRBD1 identical over 7 bases. V was pared by 0 bases and J by 2 bases, with 4 bases of the junction left unmatched. The germline V gene encodes CDR1 SGHDN and CDR2 FVKESK. The CDR3 totals 15 residues. Based on the CDR3 plus reference TRBV14 and TRBJ2-7, the full variable domain is EAGVTQFPSHSVIEKGQTVTLRCDPISGHDNLYWYRRVMGKEIKFLLHFVKESKQDESGMPNNRFLAERTGGTYSTLKVQPAELEDSGVYFCASSQDWDRPYEQYFGPGTRLTVT.

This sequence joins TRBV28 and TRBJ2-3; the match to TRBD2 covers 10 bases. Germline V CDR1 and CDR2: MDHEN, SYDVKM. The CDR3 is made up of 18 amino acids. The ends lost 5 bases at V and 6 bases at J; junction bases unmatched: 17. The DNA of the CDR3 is TGTGCCAGCAGTCCACTTTATTCTAGCGGGAGCTTCAGGGATACGCAGTATTTT. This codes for CASSPLYSSGSFRDTQYF.

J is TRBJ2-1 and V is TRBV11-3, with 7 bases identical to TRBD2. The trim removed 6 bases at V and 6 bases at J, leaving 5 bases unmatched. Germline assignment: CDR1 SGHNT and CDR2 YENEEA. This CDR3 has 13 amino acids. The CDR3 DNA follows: TGTGCCAGCAGGCCGACTAGCATCAATGAGCAGTTCTTC. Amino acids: CASRPTSINEQFF.

CDR3 sequence reads: CALGATNTEAFF. CDR3 sequence (DNA): TGTGCCTTAGGGGCTACGAACACTGAAGCTTTCTTT. The genes are TRBV7-9 and TRBJ1-1; perhaps TRBD1 as D (5 bases). The CDR3 is 12 residues long. Germline lookup yields CDR1 SEHNR and CDR2 FQNEAQ (reference sequence). Between the trimmed V and J ends, which lost 11 bases and 1 base, there was a span of 11 bases.